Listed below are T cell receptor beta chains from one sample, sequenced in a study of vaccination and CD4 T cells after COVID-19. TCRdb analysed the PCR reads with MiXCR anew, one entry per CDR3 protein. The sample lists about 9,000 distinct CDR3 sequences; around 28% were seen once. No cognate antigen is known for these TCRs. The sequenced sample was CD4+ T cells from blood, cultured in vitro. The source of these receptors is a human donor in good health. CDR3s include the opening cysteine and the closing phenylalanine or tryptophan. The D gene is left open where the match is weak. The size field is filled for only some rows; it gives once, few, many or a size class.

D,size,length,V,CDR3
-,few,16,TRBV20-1,CSAREAAGWGTDTQYF
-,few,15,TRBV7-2,CASSFAGLRWLEQYF
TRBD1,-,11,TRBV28,CAKWTGFGYTF
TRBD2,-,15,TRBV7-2,CASSAREGSADTQYF
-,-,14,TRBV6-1,CASSDRTGSYGYTF
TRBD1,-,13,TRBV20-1,CSALDREREKLFF
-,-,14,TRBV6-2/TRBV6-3,CASNPSGHNQPQHF
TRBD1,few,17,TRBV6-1,CASQRAGGFSGANVLTF
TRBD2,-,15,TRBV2,CASRMGLAELYEQYF
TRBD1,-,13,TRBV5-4,CASSFDRGSEAFF